The following is a TCR beta chain sequence with its context. Its antigen is currently unknown. The sample comes from a study of siplizumab effects on memory and regulatory T cells. Study results and caveats: Proliferating clones, CD4+ or CD8+, lacked an assignable naive or memory phenotype in roughly 80-97% of cases.

Every sample had some 100,000 of its TCR templates assayed. The protocol was immunoSEQ multiplex PCR, while the TCRdb copy is restricted to in-frame clones and leaves out a portion. This sample yields some 97,000 clones, of which 94% are seen a single time; about 0.6% belongs to the top ten. Germline V gives CDR1 DFQATT, CDR2 SNEGSKA (reference sequence). V lost 5 bases and J lost 2, with 4 bases in between. The CDR3 is 10 residues long. The sequence was obtained from a human donor in good health. The V gene is TRBV20-1, the J gene TRBJ2-7, with no clear D. Sequencing input: Tregs sorted from blood. Written as DNA, the CDR3 is TGCAGTGCTGTTGCCTACGAGCAGTACTTC. Protein product: CSAVAYEQYF.